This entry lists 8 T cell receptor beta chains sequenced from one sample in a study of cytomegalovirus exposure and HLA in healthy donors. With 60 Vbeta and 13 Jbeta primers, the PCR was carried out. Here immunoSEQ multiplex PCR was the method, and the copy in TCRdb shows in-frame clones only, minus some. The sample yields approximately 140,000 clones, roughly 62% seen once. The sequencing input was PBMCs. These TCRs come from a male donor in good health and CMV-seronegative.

In nucleotides, the CDR3 is TGCAGCATGGAGGTGGACTATGGCTACACCTTC. Its protein product is CSMEVDYGYTF. The genes are TRBV20-1 and TRBJ1-2; D is unresolved. The CDR3 runs to 11 residues. Germline V gene lookup returns CDR1 DFQATT and CDR2 SNEGSKA (reference sequence).

The CDR3 is CASSPSGKTQYF. For the CDR3, the DNA is TGTGCCAGCAGTCCGAGCGGTAAGACCCAGTACTTC. The J gene is TRBJ2-5, the V gene TRBV2; TRBD2 is a possible D gene (5 bases). CDR3 length equals 12 residues. The germline CDR1 and CDR2 sequences are SNHLY and FYNNEI. V was pared by 5 bases and J by 6 bases, with 10 bases between.

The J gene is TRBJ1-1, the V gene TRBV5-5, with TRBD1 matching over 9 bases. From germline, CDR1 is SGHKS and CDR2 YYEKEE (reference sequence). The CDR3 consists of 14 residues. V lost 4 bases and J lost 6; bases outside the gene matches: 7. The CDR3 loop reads CASSLHRGLSEAFF. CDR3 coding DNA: TGTGCCAGCAGCCTCCACAGGGGGCTATCTGAAGCTTTCTTT.

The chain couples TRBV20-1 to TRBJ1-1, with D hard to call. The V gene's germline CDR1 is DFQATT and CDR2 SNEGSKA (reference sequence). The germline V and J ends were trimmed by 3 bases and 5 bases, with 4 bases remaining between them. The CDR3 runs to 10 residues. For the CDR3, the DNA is TGCAGTGCTAGCCGGACTGAAGCTTTCTTT. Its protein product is CSASRTEAFF.

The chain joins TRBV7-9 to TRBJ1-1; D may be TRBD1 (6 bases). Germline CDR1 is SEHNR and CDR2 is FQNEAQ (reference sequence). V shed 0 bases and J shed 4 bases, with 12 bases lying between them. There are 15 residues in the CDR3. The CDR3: CASSLAGGLGTEAFF. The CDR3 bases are TGTGCCAGCAGCTTAGCGGGGGGGCTGGGCACTGAAGCTTTCTTT.

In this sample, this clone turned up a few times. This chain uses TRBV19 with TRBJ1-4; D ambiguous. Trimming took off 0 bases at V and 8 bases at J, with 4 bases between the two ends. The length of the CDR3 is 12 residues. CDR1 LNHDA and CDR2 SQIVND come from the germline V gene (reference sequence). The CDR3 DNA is TGTGCCAGTAGTATAGACAGGGAAAAACTGTTTTTT. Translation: CASSIDREKLFF.

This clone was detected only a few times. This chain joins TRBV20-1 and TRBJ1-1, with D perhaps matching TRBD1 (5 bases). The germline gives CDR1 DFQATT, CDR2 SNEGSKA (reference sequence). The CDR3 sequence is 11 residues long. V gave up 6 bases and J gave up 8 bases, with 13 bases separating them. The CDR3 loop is CSARAAYEAFF. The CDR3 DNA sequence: TGCAGTGCCAGGGCGGCTTACGAAGCTTTCTTT.

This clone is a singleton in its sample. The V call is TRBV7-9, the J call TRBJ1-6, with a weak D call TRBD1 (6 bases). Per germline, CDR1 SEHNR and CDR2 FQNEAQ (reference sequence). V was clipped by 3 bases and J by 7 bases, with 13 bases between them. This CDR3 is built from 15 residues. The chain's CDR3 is CASSFVQGSNSPLHF. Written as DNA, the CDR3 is TGTGCCAGCAGCTTCGTACAGGGCTCGAATTCACCCCTCCACTTT.